A selection of T cell receptor beta chains follows, all from one sample in a study of cytomegalovirus exposure and HLA in healthy donors. The protocol was immunoSEQ multiplex PCR, while the TCRdb copy is restricted to in-frame clones and leaves out a portion. This sample carries roughly 180,000 clones, 80% of them seen once, and the ten largest clones take more than 1.1%. Input material: PBMCs. These receptors were collected from a girl aged 10 to 17 in good health and CMV-seropositive. Both conserved end residues are part of each CDR3. The order of the fields is CDR3 length, J gene, D gene, V gene, clone size, CDR3 protein, CDR3 DNA. The D gene is left open where the match is weak. Clone size is not always given. Where it is, it says once, few, many or a class for expanded clones.

cdr3_length: 16
j_call: TRBJ1-2
d_call: -
v_call: TRBV4-1
clone_size: -
cdr3_aa: CASSHLPWGPNYGYTF
cdr3_nt: TGCGCCAGCAGCCACCTCCCCTGGGGGCCCAACTATGGCTACACCTTC

cdr3_length: 18
j_call: TRBJ1-1
d_call: TRBD1
v_call: TRBV6-1
clone_size: -
cdr3_aa: CASSGTRVEGAIDTEAFF
cdr3_nt: TGTGCCAGCAGTGGTACTAGGGTCGAGGGGGCGATCGACACTGAAGCTTTCTTT

cdr3_length: 16
j_call: TRBJ2-7
d_call: TRBD2
v_call: TRBV5-1
clone_size: -
cdr3_aa: CASSIFSGRAVGEQYF
cdr3_nt: TGCGCCAGCAGCATCTTTAGTGGGAGGGCCGTCGGCGAGCAGTACTTC

cdr3_length: 14
j_call: TRBJ2-7
d_call: -
v_call: TRBV5-4
clone_size: -
cdr3_aa: CASSLGGSGDEQYF
cdr3_nt: TGTGCCAGCAGCTTGGGAGGGAGCGGCGACGAGCAGTACTTC

cdr3_length: 15
j_call: TRBJ1-2
d_call: TRBD1
v_call: TRBV5-1
clone_size: -
cdr3_aa: CASSLASTGNYGYTF
cdr3_nt: TGCGCCAGCAGCTTGGCGTCGACAGGGAACTATGGCTACACCTTC

cdr3_length: 19
j_call: TRBJ1-2
d_call: TRBD1
v_call: TRBV5-1
clone_size: -
cdr3_aa: CASSFDISPGQGALYGYTF
cdr3_nt: TGCGCCAGCAGCTTTGATATATCACCGGGACAGGGGGCCCTCTATGGCTACACCTTC

cdr3_length: 13
j_call: TRBJ2-1
d_call: TRBD1
v_call: TRBV29-1
clone_size: -
cdr3_aa: CSVGQGVLNEQFF
cdr3_nt: TGCAGCGTTGGACAGGGGGTCCTCAATGAGCAGTTCTTC

cdr3_length: 15
j_call: TRBJ2-3
d_call: -
v_call: TRBV7-9
clone_size: once
cdr3_aa: CASSLSGDWTDTQYF
cdr3_nt: TGTGCCAGCAGCTTATCAGGGGATTGGACAGATACGCAGTATTTT

cdr3_length: 13
j_call: TRBJ2-1
d_call: -
v_call: TRBV9
clone_size: -
cdr3_aa: CASSPSGVNEQFF
cdr3_nt: TGTGCCAGCAGCCCCTCGGGGGTCAATGAGCAGTTCTTC

cdr3_length: 14
j_call: TRBJ2-5
d_call: -
v_call: TRBV15
clone_size: once
cdr3_aa: CATSTSDRKETQYF
cdr3_nt: TGTGCCACTTCGACCTCGGACAGAAAAGAGACCCAGTACTTC

cdr3_length: 15
j_call: TRBJ2-7
d_call: TRBD2
v_call: TRBV7-3
clone_size: -
cdr3_aa: CASSVDGGGSYEQYF
cdr3_nt: TGTGCCAGCAGCGTAGATGGCGGGGGGTCCTACGAGCAGTACTTC

cdr3_length: 14
j_call: TRBJ1-6
d_call: -
v_call: TRBV30
clone_size: -
cdr3_aa: CAWRGSSYNSPLHF
cdr3_nt: TGTGCCTGGAGGGGGAGCTCCTATAATTCACCCCTCCACTTT

cdr3_length: 15
j_call: TRBJ1-3
d_call: -
v_call: TRBV12-5
clone_size: -
cdr3_aa: CASGSLPSLGNTIYF
cdr3_nt: TGTGCTAGTGGTTCGCTTCCCTCACTTGGAAACACCATATATTTT

cdr3_length: 16
j_call: TRBJ1-1
d_call: -
v_call: TRBV4-2
clone_size: -
cdr3_aa: CASSQDSQGMNTEAFF
cdr3_nt: TGTGCCAGCAGCCAAGATAGTCAGGGTATGAACACTGAAGCTTTCTTT

cdr3_length: 13
j_call: TRBJ2-7
d_call: -
v_call: TRBV11-3
clone_size: -
cdr3_aa: CASSGGSVYEQYF
cdr3_nt: TGTGCCAGCAGCGGGGGGAGCGTCTACGAGCAGTACTTC

cdr3_length: 16
j_call: TRBJ2-3
d_call: TRBD2
v_call: TRBV7-6
clone_size: -
cdr3_aa: CASSLRASGSTDTQYF
cdr3_nt: TGTGCCAGCAGCTTACGGGCTAGCGGTTCCACAGATACGCAGTATTTT

cdr3_length: 12
j_call: TRBJ2-3
d_call: -
v_call: TRBV25-1
clone_size: -
cdr3_aa: CASLGLTGTQYF
cdr3_nt: TGTGCCAGCTTGGGACTTACGGGAACGCAGTATTTT

cdr3_length: 14
j_call: TRBJ2-7
d_call: -
v_call: TRBV6-5
clone_size: -
cdr3_aa: CASALSTGTYEQYF
cdr3_nt: TGTGCCAGCGCTCTTTCGACAGGTACCTACGAGCAGTACTTC

cdr3_length: 17
j_call: TRBJ2-2
d_call: TRBD2
v_call: TRBV7-2
clone_size: -
cdr3_aa: CASSTRLAGINTGELFF
cdr3_nt: TGTGCCAGCAGCACCCGACTAGCGGGGATAAACACCGGGGAGCTGTTTTTT

cdr3_length: 16
j_call: TRBJ2-5
d_call: -
v_call: TRBV14
clone_size: -
cdr3_aa: CASSHWGETVRETQYF
cdr3_nt: TGTGCCAGCAGCCACTGGGGTGAGACAGTACGAGAGACCCAGTACTTC

cdr3_length: 15
j_call: TRBJ2-1
d_call: -
v_call: TRBV6-1
clone_size: -
cdr3_aa: CASSETPTPRNEQFF
cdr3_nt: TGTGCCAGCAGTGAAACACCCACCCCGCGGAATGAGCAGTTCTTC